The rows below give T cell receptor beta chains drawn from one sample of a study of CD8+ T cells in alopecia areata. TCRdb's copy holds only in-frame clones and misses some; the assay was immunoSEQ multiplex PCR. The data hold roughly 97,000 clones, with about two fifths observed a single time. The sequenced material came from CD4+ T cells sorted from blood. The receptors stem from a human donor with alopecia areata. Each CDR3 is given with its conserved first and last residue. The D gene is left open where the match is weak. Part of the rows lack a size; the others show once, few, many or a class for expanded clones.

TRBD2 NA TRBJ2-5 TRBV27 TGTGCCAGCAGACCACTAGCGGGGGAGGAGACCCAGTACTTC CASRPLAGEETQYF
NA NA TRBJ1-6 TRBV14 TGTGCCAGCAGCCAAATTCGGTTCTCACCCCTCCACTTT CASSQIRFSPLHF
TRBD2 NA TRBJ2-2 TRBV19 TGTGCCAGTAGTATCTCGCTAGCGGTACACACCGGGGAGCTGTTTTTT CASSISLAVHTGELFF
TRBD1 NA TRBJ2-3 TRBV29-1 TGCAGCGGACACAGGGGTTTAACAGATACGCAGTATTTT CSGHRGLTDTQYF
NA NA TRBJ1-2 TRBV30 TGTGCCTGGACGAGAGCCCTAGGGGATGGCTACACCTTC CAWTRALGDGYTF
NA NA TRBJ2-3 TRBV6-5 TGTGCCAGCAGCCCATTCGGGGCGACAGATACGCAGTATTTT CASSPFGATDTQYF
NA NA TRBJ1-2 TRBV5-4 TGTGCCAGCACCAGGGGAGGGGCAGGGTACGGCTACACCTTC CASTRGGAGYGYTF
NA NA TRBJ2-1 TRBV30 TGTGCCTGGAGTGTACTTGCGTCAGGAGGGGTGTTGAATGAGCAGTTCTTC CAWSVLASGGVLNEQFF
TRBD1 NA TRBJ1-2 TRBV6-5 TGTGCCAGCAGTCTTAGGACAGGGTATAACTATGGCTACACCTTC CASSLRTGYNYGYTF
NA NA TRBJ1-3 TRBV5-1 TGCGCCAGCAGCTTGACGACAGTATCTGGAAACACCATATATTTT CASSLTTVSGNTIYF
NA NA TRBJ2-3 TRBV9 TGTGCCAGTAGTGGTTTGGATACGCAGTATTTT CASSGLDTQYF
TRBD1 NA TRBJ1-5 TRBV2 TGTGCCAGCGGACAGGGGGCCGGTCAGCCCCAGCATTTT CASGQGAGQPQHF
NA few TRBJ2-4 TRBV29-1 TGCAGCGTTGAGGGCGGGACGCTAGCCAAAAACATTCAGTACTTC CSVEGGTLAKNIQYF
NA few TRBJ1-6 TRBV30 TGTGCCTGGAGTGTACAGCGGGATTCACCCCTCCACTTT CAWSVQRDSPLHF
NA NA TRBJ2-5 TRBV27 TGTGCCAGCAGTTCGCAGGGGATCTCAGAGACCCAGTACTTC CASSSQGISETQYF
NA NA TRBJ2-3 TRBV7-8 TGTGCCAGCAGCTTATTCCGCACAGATACGCAGTATTTT CASSLFRTDTQYF
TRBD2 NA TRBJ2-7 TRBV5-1 TGCGCCAGCAGCGCAAGGGGACTAGCAAACTACGAGCAGTACTTC CASSARGLANYEQYF
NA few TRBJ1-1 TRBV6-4 TGTGCCAGCGGACAGTCGAAGAACACTGAAGCTTTCTTT CASGQSKNTEAFF
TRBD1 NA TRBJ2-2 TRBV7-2 TGTGCCAGCACCGGACAGGGAGAACTCACCGGGGAGCTGTTTTTT CASTGQGELTGELFF
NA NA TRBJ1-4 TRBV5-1 TGCGCCAGCAGCGTTCTTGAGGGACCTAATGAAAAACTGTTTTTT CASSVLEGPNEKLFF
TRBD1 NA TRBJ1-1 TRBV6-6 TGTGCCAGCAGTTCGACAGGGGTGAACACTGAAGCTTTCTTT CASSSTGVNTEAFF
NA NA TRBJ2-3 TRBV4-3 TGCGCCAGCAGCCAAGATCCGGGACGCCGCACAGATACGCAGTATTTT CASSQDPGRRTDTQYF
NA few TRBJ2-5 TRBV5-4 TGTGCCAGCAGCTTTGGGGGTTTCCAAGAGACCCAGTACTTC CASSFGGFQETQYF
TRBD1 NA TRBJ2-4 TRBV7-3 TGTGCCAGCAGTACGGACAGGGAAAACATTCAGTACTTC CASSTDRENIQYF
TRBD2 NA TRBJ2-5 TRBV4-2 TGTGCCAGCAGCCAAAGCGGGAGTGAGGAGACCCAGTACTTC CASSQSGSEETQYF
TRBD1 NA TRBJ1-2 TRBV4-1 TGCGCCAGCAGCCAAGGCGGACAGGGAGGCTATGGCTACACCTTC CASSQGGQGGYGYTF
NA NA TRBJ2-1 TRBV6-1 TGTGCCAGCGGTCTCGAGAAGTACAATGAGCAGTTCTTC CASGLEKYNEQFF
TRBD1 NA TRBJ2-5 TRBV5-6 TGTGCCAGCAGCTTAGAACAGGGGGCGGTTCAAGAGACCCAGTACTTC CASSLEQGAVQETQYF
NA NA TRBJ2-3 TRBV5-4 TGTGCCAGCAGCGGAGGCACTACCAAGAGAACAGATACGCAGTATTTT CASSGGTTKRTDTQYF
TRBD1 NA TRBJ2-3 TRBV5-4 TGTGCCAGCAGCTGGACAGGGGGCGATACGCAGTATTTT CASSWTGGDTQYF
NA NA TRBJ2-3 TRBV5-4 TGTGCCAGCAGCAAGGGGGGCCCTAGCACAGATACGCAGTATTTT CASSKGGPSTDTQYF
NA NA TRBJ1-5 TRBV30 TGTGCCTGTAGACCCGCTGGCAATCAGCCCCAGCATTTT CACRPAGNQPQHF
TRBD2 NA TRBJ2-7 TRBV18 TGTGCCAGCTCACCACCGAGGACTAGCGGGGGGATCGAGCAGTACTTC CASSPPRTSGGIEQYF
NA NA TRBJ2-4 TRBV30 TGTGCCTGGAGTGTACTTGTCGGCATTCAGTACTTC CAWSVLVGIQYF
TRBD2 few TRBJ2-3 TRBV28 TGTGCCAGCAGTTCTAGCGGGGCGACAACCCATACGCAGTATTTT CASSSSGATTHTQYF
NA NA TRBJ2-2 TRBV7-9 TGTGCCAGCAGCAGAGACCAGAACACCGGGGAGCTGTTTTTT CASSRDQNTGELFF
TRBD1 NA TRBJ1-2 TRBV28 TGTGCCAGCAGTCCGGACAGGGTACGGGGCTACACCTTC CASSPDRVRGYTF
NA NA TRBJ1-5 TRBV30 TGTGCCTGGAGCCCAACGCATCAGCCCCAGCATTTT CAWSPTHQPQHF
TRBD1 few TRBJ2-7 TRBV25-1 TGTGCCAGCAAACCGGGACAGGTCGGATCCTACGAGCAGTACTTC CASKPGQVGSYEQYF
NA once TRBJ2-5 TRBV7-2 TGTGCCAGCAGCCCCCGGGGGATGAAAGAGACCCAGTACTTC CASSPRGMKETQYF
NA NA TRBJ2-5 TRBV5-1 TGCGCCAGCAGCTCCGGGGTGGCACAAGAGACCCAGTACTTC CASSSGVAQETQYF
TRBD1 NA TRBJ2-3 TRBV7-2 TGTGCCAGCAGCTCCGGGGACAGGGGTGCAGATACGCAGTATTTT CASSSGDRGADTQYF
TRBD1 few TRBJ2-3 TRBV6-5 TGTGCCAGCAGTTCCCTACAGACAGGGTACACAGATACGCAGTATTTT CASSSLQTGYTDTQYF
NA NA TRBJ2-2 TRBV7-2 TGTGCCAGCAGCTTAGAGGCAGGAGGGAACACCGGGGAGCTGTTTTTT CASSLEAGGNTGELFF
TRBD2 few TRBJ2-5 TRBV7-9 TGTGCCAGCAGCCCATCCGGGACTAGCGGATTGGAGACCCAGTACTTC CASSPSGTSGLETQYF
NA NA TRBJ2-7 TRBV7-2 TGTGCCAGCAGCTTAGTGGCAGGCTACGAGCAGTACTTC CASSLVAGYEQYF
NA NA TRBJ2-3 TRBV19 TGTGCCAGTAGGATGGCGGGTGCAGATACGCAGTATTTT CASRMAGADTQYF
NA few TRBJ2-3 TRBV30 TGTGCCTGGAGTACAGCGACAGATACGCAGTATTTT CAWSTATDTQYF
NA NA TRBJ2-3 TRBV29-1 TGCAGCGTTGCCGAGACTTCCCATAGCACAGATACGCAGTATTTT CSVAETSHSTDTQYF